What follows are 15 T cell receptor beta chains derived from one specimen sequenced in a study of identical twins. TCRdb re-called the 5' RACE reads with MiXCR, one entry per CDR3 protein. Of under 900,000 distinct CDR3 sequences in the sample, 18% were seen once. The data also belong to a second study, concerning T cells expressing NK-cell markers.

The sample was PBMCs. The source of these receptors is a woman younger than 30 in good health.

This clonotype has only a few counts. This chain links TRBV20-1 with TRBJ1-3; D may be TRBD1 (5 bases). The germline V and J ends were trimmed by 7 bases and 1 base, with 11 bases remaining between them. CDR1 DFQATT and CDR2 SNEGSKA come from the germline V gene (reference sequence). The CDR3 sequence is 13 residues long. The chain's CDR3 is CSVLGGSGNTIYF. CDR3 nucleotides: TGCAGTGTCTTGGGGGGATCTGGAAACACCATATATTTT.

This sequence joins TRBV4-1 and TRBJ1-2; 11 bases agree with TRBD1. In germline, CDR1 is MGHRA, CDR2 YSYEKL. The trim removed 1 base at V and 2 bases at J, leaving 9 bases unmatched. The CDR3 is 18 amino acids. This CDR3 is CASSQVGRDRGRNYGYTF. In nucleotides, the CDR3 is TGCGCCAGCAGCCAAGTCGGGAGGGACAGGGGGAGAAACTATGGCTACACCTTC.

This clonotype showed up just a few times. V usage is TRBV20-1 and J usage is TRBJ2-3; TRBD1 matches 7 bases. The ends lost 6 bases at V and 14 bases at J; junction bases unmatched: 20. The CDR3 is 14 residues long. From germline, CDR1 is DFQATT and CDR2 SNEGSKA (reference sequence). CDR3 region: CSARQGSSDPWGYF. The CDR3 coding sequence is TGCAGTGCAAGACAGGGAAGTAGCGACCCCTGGGGGTATTTT.

This clonotype appeared a few times. The V gene is TRBV7-9, the J gene TRBJ1-1; D remains unclear. Germline V gene sequence: CDR1 SEHNR, CDR2 FQNEAQ (reference sequence). V shed 5 bases and J shed 6 bases, with 13 bases lying between them. This CDR3 has 13 amino acids. This chain's CDR3 is CASSLASVPEAFF. In DNA, the CDR3 is TGTGCCAGCAGCCTTGCTTCAGTCCCTGAAGCTTTCTTT.

The chain links TRBV28 to TRBJ2-3; possibly TRBD1 for D (6 bases). The CDR3 sequence is 15 residues long. V was pared by 6 bases and J by 1 base, with 14 bases between. Germline V lookup: CDR1 MDHEN, CDR2 SYDVKM. The CDR3 region is CASRPWTARTDTQYF. For the CDR3, the DNA is TGTGCCAGCAGGCCCTGGACAGCTCGCACAGATACGCAGTATTTT.

This clonotype was seen repeatedly, ten times or more. The gene calls are TRBV12-3 or TRBV12-4 and TRBJ1-5; tentatively, D is TRBD1 (5 bases). This CDR3 has 15 amino acids. Trimming took 2 bases from V and 0 from J, leaving 8 bases between them. CDR3 amino acids: CASSLQGHSNQPQHF. The CDR3, as DNA: TGTGCCAGCAGTTTACAGGGCCATAGCAATCAGCCCCAGCATTTT.

This clonotype was observed many times. The chain combines TRBV12-3 or TRBV12-4 with TRBJ2-2; 7 nucleotides line up with TRBD2. The junction had 10 bases not matched to a gene; V was cut back by 6 bases and J by 6 bases. The CDR3 covers 15 residues. The CDR3 DNA is TGTGCCAGCAGGCTCGGACTAGAAACCTCCGGGGAGCTGTTTTTT. It specifies CASRLGLETSGELFF.

This rearrangement joins TRBV6-5 to TRBJ1-1; D unclear. Germline V lookup: CDR1 MNHEY, CDR2 SVGAGI. V was cut by 0 bases and J by 0 bases, with 11 bases left in between. The CDR3 loop spans 16 amino acids. The CDR3 DNA reads as TGTGCCAGCAGTTACTCGGGTTTGCTGGTGAACACTGAAGCTTTCTTT. Translated: CASSYSGLLVNTEAFF.

The J gene is TRBJ2-5, the V gene TRBV20-1; 15 nucleotides agree with TRBD2. The CDR3 runs to 12 residues. From germline, CDR1 is DFQATT and CDR2 SNEGSKA (reference sequence). CDR3 in amino acids: CSAGTSGGPGYF. In nucleotides, the CDR3 is TGCAGCGCCGGGACTAGCGGGGGGCCGGGGTACTTC.

The chain carries TRBV30 and TRBJ2-7, with D perhaps TRBD1 or TRBD2 (5 bases each). The germline gives CDR1 GTSNPN, CDR2 SVGIG (reference sequence). The ends were cut back, 2 bases at V and 6 bases at J, with 14 bases in the middle. This CDR3 region has 13 residues. This CDR3 is CAWSSGPLREQYF. As DNA, the CDR3 is TGTGCCTGGAGTTCGGGACCCCTCCGCGAGCAGTACTTC.

This clonotype has only a few counts. V usage is TRBV9 and J usage is TRBJ2-7; TRBD1 matches at 7 bases. The V gene's germline CDR1 is SGDLS and CDR2 YYNGEE. This CDR3 comprises 14 residues. The ends lost 3 bases at V and 4 bases at J; junction bases unmatched: 7. This CDR3 reads CASSAEGASYEQYF. The CDR3 DNA is TGTGCCAGCAGCGCTGAGGGGGCCAGTTACGAGCAGTACTTC. Full variable domain (rest looked up from reference TRBV9 and TRBJ2-7): DSGVTQTPKHLITATGQRVTLRCSPRSGDLSVYWYQQSLDQGLQFLIQYYNGEERAKGNILERFSAQQFPDLHSELNLSSLELGDSALYFCASSAEGASYEQYFGPGTRLTVT.

The chain combines TRBV7-2 with TRBJ2-1; D is uncertain. Germline-derived CDR1 and CDR2 are SGHTA and FQGNSA. With 1 base removed from V and 8 bases from J, the gap between germline ends came to 9 bases. This CDR3 spans 13 amino acids. CDR3 amino acids: CASSLELWYEQFF. The DNA of the CDR3 is TGTGCCAGCAGCTTAGAGCTCTGGTATGAGCAGTTCTTC.

This clonotype has a handful of counts. J is TRBJ2-7 and V is TRBV6-6; D is undetermined. The CDR3 runs to 12 residues. Germline CDR1 is MNHNY and CDR2 is SVGAGI (reference sequence). Trimming cost V 0 bases and J 6 bases, with 6 bases left between them. The CDR3 DNA follows: TGTGCCAGCAGTTACTCGACCACCGAGCAGTACTTC. This sequence encodes CASSYSTTEQYF.

The chain couples TRBV20-1 to TRBJ2-7; D gene unclear. V gave up 0 bases and J gave up 2 bases, with 14 bases separating them. Per germline, CDR1 DFQATT and CDR2 SNEGSKA (reference sequence). This CDR3 spans 15 amino acids. The CDR3 reads CSARDRAGSTYEQYF. DNA of the CDR3: TGCAGTGCTAGAGATCGGGCAGGTTCGACCTACGAGCAGTACTTC.

The chain has TRBV20-1 and TRBJ2-6; 8 bases match TRBD2. V shed 5 bases, J shed 2 bases, and the junction held 5 bases outside the gene matches. The CDR3 sequence is 15 residues long. Germline loops: CDR1 DFQATT, CDR2 SNEGSKA (reference sequence). For the CDR3, the DNA is TGCAGTGCTCGAAAAGCGGGAGCTGGGGCCAACGTCCTGACTTTC. Residues: CSARKAGAGANVLTF.